The clone carrying this T cell receptor beta chain showed up many times. What it binds is not known. These data belong to a study of glioma-infiltrating T cells. Study conclusions and caveats: CDR3 overlap between tissue and blood was very small. Non-neoplastic patients had below-expected tissue-blood divergence, while all gliomas exceeded expectation.

CDR1 SEHNR and CDR2 FQNEAQ come from the germline V gene (reference sequence). V dropped 7 bases and J dropped 10; count of bases not matched to a gene: 18. The CDR3 totals 17 residues. The iRepertoire nested amplicon-rescue multiplex PCR amplified TCR alpha and beta CDR3s from RNA. Input was about 95-400 ng of tissue mRNA or PBMC total RNA. One entry per CDR3 protein results from TCRdb running MiXCR on the multiplex PCR reads. The data contain approximately 110,000 distinct CDR3 sequences, approximately 25% of them seen just once; the ten biggest clones take up around 15%. The source material was glioma tissue, nonneoplastic brain tissue, or PBMCs (not recorded which). The TCR comes from a human donor with low-grade glioma or glioblastoma, undergoing nonglioma brain surgery, or in good health (not recorded which). J is TRBJ2-1 and V is TRBV7-9; TRBD2 matches at 11 bases. The CDR3 spells CASIPSGRPLSPQEQFF. The CDR3 region has the DNA TGTGCCAGCATCCCTAGCGGGAGGCCCTTATCGCCCCAAGAGCAGTTCTTC.